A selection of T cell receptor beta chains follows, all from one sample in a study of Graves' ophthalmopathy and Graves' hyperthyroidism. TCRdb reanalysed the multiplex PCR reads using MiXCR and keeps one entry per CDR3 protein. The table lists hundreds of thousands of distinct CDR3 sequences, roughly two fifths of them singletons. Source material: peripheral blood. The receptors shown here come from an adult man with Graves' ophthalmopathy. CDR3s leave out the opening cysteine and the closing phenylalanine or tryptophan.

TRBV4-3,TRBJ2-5,ASSQGTGEETQY
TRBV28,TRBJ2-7,ASITGAPPYYEQY
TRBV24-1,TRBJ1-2,ATSDTGQGHGYT
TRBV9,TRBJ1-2,ASSPRWAGGHGYT
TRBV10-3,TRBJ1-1,ASSYITAGGLGNTEAF
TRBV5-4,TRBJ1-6,ASSSLGQGSSYNSPLH
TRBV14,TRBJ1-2,ASSLRQSYGYT
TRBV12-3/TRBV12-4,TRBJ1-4,ASSRRGTGVEKLF
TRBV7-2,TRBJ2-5,ASSLGTSGGVETQY
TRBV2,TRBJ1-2,ASSTNSYLRGYT
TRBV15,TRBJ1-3,ATSPSTPSSGNTIY
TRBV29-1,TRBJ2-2,SVGRSGTGELL
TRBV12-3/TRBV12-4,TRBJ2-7,ASSPLAGGRRDEQY
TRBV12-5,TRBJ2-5,ASADRVQETQY
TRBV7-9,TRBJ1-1,ASGGMDTEAF
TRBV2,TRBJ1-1,ASSALGGTEAF
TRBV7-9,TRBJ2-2,ASSLAWTSGGANTGELF
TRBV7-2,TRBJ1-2,ASSFDRTIYGYT
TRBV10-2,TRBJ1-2,ASSEGQGLYGYT
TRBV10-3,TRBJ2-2,ASSYGQGFGELF
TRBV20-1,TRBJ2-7,SAKVTSGSSYEQY
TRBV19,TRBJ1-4,ASSIFRQKNEKLF
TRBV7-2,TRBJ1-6,ASSQTGVLSSPLH
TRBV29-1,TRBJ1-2,SGKRGRTNYGYT
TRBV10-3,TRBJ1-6,AISPTGGTPLH
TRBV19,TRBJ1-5,AGKMTGSNQPQH
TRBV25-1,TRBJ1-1,ASSEAQAGEAF
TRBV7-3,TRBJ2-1,ASSQLPGPYNEQF